This is a list of T cell receptor beta chains from one sample in a study of T cell changes during pregnancy in multiple sclerosis. Assay used: immunoSEQ multiplex PCR; TCRdb lists only in-frame clones, some missing. The sample carries approximately 110,000 clones, roughly nine tenths recorded once. The sample consisted of peripheral blood, taken in the third trimester of pregnancy. All receptors derive from a female donor with multiple sclerosis, enrolled in a pregnancy study. CDR3s include the opening cysteine and the closing phenylalanine or tryptophan. The D gene is left open where the match is weak. Clone size is shown for a subset of rows, as once, few, many or a class of expanded clone.

CDR3 protein	CDR3 DNA	D gene	V gene	clone size	J gene
CASSWDREETQYF	TGTGCCAGCAGCTGGGACAGGGAGGAGACCCAGTACTTC	TRBD1	TRBV5-4	NA	TRBJ2-5
CASSPSKSSGRARQYF	TGTGCCAGCTCACCAAGTAAATCTAGCGGGAGGGCCCGGCAGTACTTC	TRBD2	TRBV18	NA	TRBJ2-7
CASRDRGQGEAFF	TGTGCCAGCAGGGACAGGGGGCAGGGTGAAGCTTTCTTT	TRBD1	TRBV25-1	few	TRBJ1-1
CASSQGRGNQPQHF	TGTGCCAGCAGCCAGGGGAGGGGCAATCAGCCCCAGCATTTT	NA	TRBV6-5	few	TRBJ1-5
CASSFSGQETQYF	TGCGCCAGCAGCTTCAGCGGTCAAGAGACCCAGTACTTC	NA	TRBV5-1	NA	TRBJ2-5
CASSGWGGQDTQYF	TGTGCCAGCAGTGGTTGGGGGGGGCAAGATACGCAGTATTTT	NA	TRBV2	NA	TRBJ2-3
CATSPRGTGGTYEQYF	TGTGCCACCAGCCCCCGCGGGACAGGGGGAACCTACGAGCAGTACTTC	TRBD1	TRBV15	NA	TRBJ2-7
CASSPRPNTGELFF	TGTGCCAGCAGCCCCCGTCCGAACACCGGGGAGCTGTTTTTT	NA	TRBV9	NA	TRBJ2-2
CSGGTGAYEQYF	TGCAGCGGGGGGACAGGGGCCTACGAGCAGTACTTC	TRBD1	TRBV29-1	NA	TRBJ2-7
CASSPGRGWGYNEQFF	TGTGCCAGCAGTCCCGGGAGGGGATGGGGGTACAATGAGCAGTTCTTC	TRBD2	TRBV28	NA	TRBJ2-1
CASSPPHPSGNTIYF	TGTGCCAGCTCACCACCACACCCCTCTGGAAACACCATATATTTT	NA	TRBV18	NA	TRBJ1-3
CSVEGTGGLNTEAFF	TGCAGCGTTGAAGGGACAGGAGGACTGAACACTGAAGCTTTCTTT	TRBD1	TRBV29-1	NA	TRBJ1-1
CASSPRNEKLFF	TGTGCCAGCAGCCCCCGTAATGAAAAACTGTTTTTT	NA	TRBV5-5	NA	TRBJ1-4
CASSLTQGASSGANVLTF	TGTGCCAGCAGCTTGACTCAGGGGGCTAGCTCTGGGGCCAACGTCCTGACTTTC	TRBD1	TRBV7-8	NA	TRBJ2-6
CASGSGHQYEQYF	TGTGCCAGCGGAAGCGGCCATCAGTACGAGCAGTACTTC	NA	TRBV9	NA	TRBJ2-7
CASSYSSRGRGYEQYF	TGTGCCAGCAGTTACTCGAGCAGGGGACGGGGCTACGAGCAGTACTTC	NA	TRBV6-5	NA	TRBJ2-7
CAISSTEYGYTF	TGTGCCATCAGTTCTACAGAGTATGGCTACACCTTC	NA	TRBV10-3	few	TRBJ1-2
CASSFPGSSEETQYF	TGTGCCAGCAGCTTCCCCGGGTCATCCGAAGAGACCCAGTACTTC	NA	TRBV7-2	NA	TRBJ2-5
CASSIVQGSSYEQYF	TGTGCCAGTAGTATAGTTCAGGGGAGCTCCTACGAGCAGTACTTC	NA	TRBV19	NA	TRBJ2-7
CASSVTGDREQFF	TGTGCCAGCAGCGTGACGGGAGATCGGGAGCAGTTCTTC	NA	TRBV9	NA	TRBJ2-1
CASWSKGSGRNEQFF	TGTGCCAGCTGGTCAAAGGGGAGCGGGAGAAATGAGCAGTTCTTC	TRBD2	TRBV6-6	NA	TRBJ2-1
CASSPRTGYNEQFF	TGTGCCAGCTCACCGCGGACAGGCTACAATGAGCAGTTCTTC	TRBD1	TRBV18	NA	TRBJ2-1
CASSSRDSSYEQYF	TGTGCCAGCAGTTCCCGGGACAGCTCCTACGAGCAGTACTTC	TRBD1	TRBV6-5	once	TRBJ2-7
CASSLKGLAGGIEADTQYF	TGTGCCAGCAGCCTAAAGGGGCTAGCGGGGGGAATTGAGGCGGATACGCAGTATTTT	TRBD2	TRBV7-3	NA	TRBJ2-3
CASSQILSNTGELFF	TGTGCCAGCAGCCAAATACTATCGAACACCGGGGAGCTGTTTTTT	NA	TRBV14	NA	TRBJ2-2
CASSIEGANTGELFF	TGTGCCAGTAGTATAGAAGGGGCAAACACCGGGGAGCTGTTTTTT	NA	TRBV19	NA	TRBJ2-2
CASSYRDRVSEQYF	TGTGCCAGCAGTTACCGGGACAGGGTCTCCGAGCAGTACTTC	TRBD1	TRBV6-5	NA	TRBJ2-7
CASSKRDHGGGETQYF	TGTGCCAGCAGCAAAAGGGATCACGGCGGAGGGGAGACCCAGTACTTC	NA	TRBV11-2	NA	TRBJ2-5
CASRRGKAPGEKLFF	TGTGCCAGCAGGAGGGGGAAAGCGCCGGGTGAAAAACTGTTTTTT	NA	TRBV6-5	NA	TRBJ1-4
CASSLPEQVGEQYF	TGTGCCAGCAGCCTCCCGGAACAGGTGGGCGAGCAGTACTTC	NA	TRBV7-2	NA	TRBJ2-7
CASSVASGRNTDTQYF	TGTGCCAGCAGCGTAGCCAGCGGGAGGAACACAGATACGCAGTATTTT	TRBD2	TRBV9	once	TRBJ2-3
CASSEGTTRYEQYF	TGTGCCAGCAGTGAGGGGACTACTCGCTACGAGCAGTACTTC	TRBD2	TRBV6-1	NA	TRBJ2-7
CASSLGGGTDYGYTF	TGTGCCAGCAGCTTAGGGGGAGGGACGGACTATGGCTACACCTTC	NA	TRBV11-2	once	TRBJ1-2
CASSAGQGRNYGYTF	TGCGCCAGCAGCGCCGGACAGGGGCGGAACTATGGCTACACCTTC	TRBD1	TRBV5-1	NA	TRBJ1-2
CASSIWSGRTQYSNQPQHF	TGTGCCAGTAGTATATGGTCGGGGAGGACCCAATATAGCAATCAGCCCCAGCATTTT	NA	TRBV19	NA	TRBJ1-5
CASSGDSSSYNEQFF	TGTGCCAGCAGTGGTGATAGCAGCTCCTACAATGAGCAGTTCTTC	NA	TRBV2	NA	TRBJ2-1